The source of this T cell receptor beta chain is a study of blood T cell repertoires in COVID-19. Germline V gene sequence: CDR1 SEHNR, CDR2 FQNEAQ (reference sequence). V lost 4 bases and J 6 bases, leaving 16 bases between the germline ends. The CDR3 is 15 amino acids. Measured with immunoSEQ multiplex PCR; TCRdb has only the in-frame clones, and not every one. This sample carries more than 300,000 clones, about nine tenths of them seen once, and the ten largest clones take about 2%. The sequenced sample consisted of peripheral blood. The chain is built from TRBV7-9 and TRBJ1-5, with TRBD1 as a possible D gene (6 bases). This sequence originates from a woman in her twenties or thirties with COVID-19, enrolled during active disease. Here the CDR3 DNA reads TGTGCCAGCAGCTCGGGGCCGGGAGGGGGTCAGCCCCAGCATTTT. Its translation is CASSSGPGGGQPQHF.